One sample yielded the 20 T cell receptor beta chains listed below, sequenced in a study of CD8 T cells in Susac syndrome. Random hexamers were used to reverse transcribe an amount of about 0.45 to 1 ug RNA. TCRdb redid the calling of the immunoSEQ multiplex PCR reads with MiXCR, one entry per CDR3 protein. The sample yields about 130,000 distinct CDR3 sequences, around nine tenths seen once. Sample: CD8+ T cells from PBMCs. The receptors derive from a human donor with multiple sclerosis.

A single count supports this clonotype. The CDR3 here is CASSSGLAGVNTGELFF. The CDR3 DNA sequence: TGTGCCAGCAGCTCCGGACTAGCGGGAGTGAACACCGGGGAGCTGTTTTTT. The genes are TRBV7-3 and TRBJ2-2; 13 nucleotides line up with TRBD2. After removal of 4 bases from V and 1 base from J, the junction contained 3 bases not matched to a gene. Germline V gene sequence: CDR1 SGHTA, CDR2 FQGTGA. The CDR3 spans 17 residues.

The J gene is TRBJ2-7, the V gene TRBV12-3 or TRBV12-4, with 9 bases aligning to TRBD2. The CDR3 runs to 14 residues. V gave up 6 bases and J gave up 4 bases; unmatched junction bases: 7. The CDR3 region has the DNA TGTGCCAGCAGCCTCCGGACTAGCGATTACGAGCAGTACTTC. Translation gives CASSLRTSDYEQYF.

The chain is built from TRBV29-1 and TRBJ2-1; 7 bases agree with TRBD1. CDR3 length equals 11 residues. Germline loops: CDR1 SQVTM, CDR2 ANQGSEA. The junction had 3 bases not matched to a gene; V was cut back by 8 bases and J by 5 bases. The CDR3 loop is CSSTGDNEQFF. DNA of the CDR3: TGCAGCAGTACAGGGGACAATGAGCAGTTCTTC.

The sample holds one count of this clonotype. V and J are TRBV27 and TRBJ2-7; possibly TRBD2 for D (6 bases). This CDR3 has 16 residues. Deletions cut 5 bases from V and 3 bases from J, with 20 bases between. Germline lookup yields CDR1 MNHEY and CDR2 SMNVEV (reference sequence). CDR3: CASSAQWAGSGYEQYF. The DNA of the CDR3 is TGTGCCAGCAGTGCCCAGTGGGCGGGATCAGGCTACGAGCAGTACTTC.

In DNA form, the CDR3 reads TGCGCCAGCAGCTTCCGAGGGGACAATGAGCAGTTCTTC. It codes for CASSFRGDNEQFF. The genes are TRBV5-1 and TRBJ2-1; D is possibly TRBD1 or TRBD2 (5 bases each). Germline V gives CDR1 SGHRS, CDR2 YFSETQ. V lost 2 bases to trimming and J lost 5 bases, with 8 bases between them. This CDR3 has 13 residues.

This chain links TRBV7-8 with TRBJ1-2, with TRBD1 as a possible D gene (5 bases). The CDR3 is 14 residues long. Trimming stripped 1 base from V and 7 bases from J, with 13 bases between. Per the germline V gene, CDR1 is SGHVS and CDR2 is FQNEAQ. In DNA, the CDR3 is TGTGCCAGCAGCTTAGGCGAGGGGACCGGTGGCTACACCTTC. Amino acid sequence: CASSLGEGTGGYTF.

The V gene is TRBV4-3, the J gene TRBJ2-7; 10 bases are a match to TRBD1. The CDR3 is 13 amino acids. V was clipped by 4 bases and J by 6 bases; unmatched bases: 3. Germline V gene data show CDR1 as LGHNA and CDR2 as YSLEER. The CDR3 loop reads CASSPGQGLEQYF. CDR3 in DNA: TGCGCCAGCAGCCCGGGACAGGGGCTCGAGCAGTACTTC.

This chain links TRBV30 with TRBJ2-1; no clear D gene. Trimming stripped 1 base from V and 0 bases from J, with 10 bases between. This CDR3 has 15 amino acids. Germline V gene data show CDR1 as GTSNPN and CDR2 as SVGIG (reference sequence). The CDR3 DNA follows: TGTGCCTGGAGTGAGGGCCTCAGCTCCTACAATGAGCAGTTCTTC. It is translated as CAWSEGLSSYNEQFF.

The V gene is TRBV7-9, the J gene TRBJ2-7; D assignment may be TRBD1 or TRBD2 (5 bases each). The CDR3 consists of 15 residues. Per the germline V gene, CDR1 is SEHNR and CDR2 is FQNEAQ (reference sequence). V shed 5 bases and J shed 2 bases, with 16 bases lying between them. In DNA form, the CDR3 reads TGTGCCAGCAGCGCGGTAGGTGGGGGAGCCTACGAGCAGTACTTC. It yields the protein CASSAVGGGAYEQYF.

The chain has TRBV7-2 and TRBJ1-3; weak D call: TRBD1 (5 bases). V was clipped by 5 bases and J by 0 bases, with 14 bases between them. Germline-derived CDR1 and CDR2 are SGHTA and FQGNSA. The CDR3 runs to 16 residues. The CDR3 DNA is TGTGCCAGCAGCCTTGGGACCTTCCTCTCTGGAAACACCATATATTTT. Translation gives CASSLGTFLSGNTIYF.

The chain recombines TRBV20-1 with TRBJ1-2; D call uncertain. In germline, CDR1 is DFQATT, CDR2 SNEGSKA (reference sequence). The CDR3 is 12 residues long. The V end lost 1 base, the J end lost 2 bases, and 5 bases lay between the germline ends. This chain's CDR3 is CSARGKNYGYTF. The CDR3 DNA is TGCAGTGCTAGAGGAAAGAACTATGGCTACACCTTC.

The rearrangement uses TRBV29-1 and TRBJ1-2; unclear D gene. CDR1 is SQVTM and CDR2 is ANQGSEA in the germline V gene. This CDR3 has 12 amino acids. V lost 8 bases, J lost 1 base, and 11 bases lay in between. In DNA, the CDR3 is TGCAGCACCCAAGGGAATAACTATGGCTACACCTTC. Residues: CSTQGNNYGYTF.

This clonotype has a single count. CDR3 DNA sequence: TGTGCCAGCAGCTTAGTCAACCCAGAGAGGAATGAGCAGTTCTTC. It codes for CASSLVNPERNEQFF. The V and J genes are TRBV7-9 and TRBJ2-1; D gene ambiguous. Germline V gene lookup returns CDR1 SEHNR and CDR2 FQNEAQ (reference sequence). Trimming took off 1 base at V and 7 bases at J, with 14 bases between the two ends. The CDR3 is 15 amino acids.

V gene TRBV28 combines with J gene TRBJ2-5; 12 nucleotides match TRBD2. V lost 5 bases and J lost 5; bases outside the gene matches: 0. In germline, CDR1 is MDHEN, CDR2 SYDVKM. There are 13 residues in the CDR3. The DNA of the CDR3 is TGTGCCAGCAGTGGACTAGCGGGGGAGACCCAGTACTTC. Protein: CASSGLAGETQYF. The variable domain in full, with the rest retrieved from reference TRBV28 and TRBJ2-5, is DVKVTQSSRYLVKRTGEKVFLECVQDMDHENMFWYRQDPGLGLRLIYFSYDVKMKEKGDIPEGYSVSREKKERFSLILESASTNQTSMYLCASSGLAGETQYFGPGTRLLVL.

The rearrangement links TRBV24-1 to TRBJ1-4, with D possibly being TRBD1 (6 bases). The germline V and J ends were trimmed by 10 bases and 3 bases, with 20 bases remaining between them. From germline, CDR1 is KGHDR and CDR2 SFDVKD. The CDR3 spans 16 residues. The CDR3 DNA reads TGTGCCACAGAGGTGGGGGGCAGGGACTCTAATGAAAAACTGTTTTTT. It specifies CATEVGGRDSNEKLFF.

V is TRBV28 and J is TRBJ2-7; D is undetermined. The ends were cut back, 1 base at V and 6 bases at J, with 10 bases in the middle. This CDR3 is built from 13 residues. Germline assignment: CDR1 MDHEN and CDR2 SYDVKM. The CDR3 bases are TGTGCCAGCAGTTTATCTTACGACTCCGAGCAGTACTTC. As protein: CASSLSYDSEQYF. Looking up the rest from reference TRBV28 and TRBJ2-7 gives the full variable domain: DVKVTQSSRYLVKRTGEKVFLECVQDMDHENMFWYRQDPGLGLRLIYFSYDVKMKEKGDIPEGYSVSREKKERFSLILESASTNQTSMYLCASSLSYDSEQYFGPGTRLTVT.

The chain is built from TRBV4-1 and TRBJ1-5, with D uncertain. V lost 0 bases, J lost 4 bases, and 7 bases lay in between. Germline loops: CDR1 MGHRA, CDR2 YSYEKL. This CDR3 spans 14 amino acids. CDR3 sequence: CASSQDQTNQPQHF. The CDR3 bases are TGCGCCAGCAGCCAAGATCAAACAAATCAGCCCCAGCATTTT.

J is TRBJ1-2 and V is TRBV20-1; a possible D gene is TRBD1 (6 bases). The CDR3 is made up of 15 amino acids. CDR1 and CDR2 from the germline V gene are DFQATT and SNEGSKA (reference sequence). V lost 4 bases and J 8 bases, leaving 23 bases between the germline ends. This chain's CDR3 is CSATHQTGYPEGYTF. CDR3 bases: TGCAGTGCTACCCACCAGACAGGTTACCCGGAGGGCTACACCTTC.

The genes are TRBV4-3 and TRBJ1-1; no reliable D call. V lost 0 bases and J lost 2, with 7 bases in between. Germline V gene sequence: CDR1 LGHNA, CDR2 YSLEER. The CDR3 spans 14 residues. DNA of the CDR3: TGCGCCAGCAGCCAAGATATATTAAACACTGAAGCTTTCTTT. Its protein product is CASSQDILNTEAFF.

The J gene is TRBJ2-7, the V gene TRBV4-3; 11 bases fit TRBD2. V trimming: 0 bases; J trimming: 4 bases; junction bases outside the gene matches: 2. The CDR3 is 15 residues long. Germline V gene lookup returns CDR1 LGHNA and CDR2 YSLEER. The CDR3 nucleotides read TGCGCCAGCAGCCAAGAGACTAGCGGGGCTTACGAGCAGTACTTC. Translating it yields CASSQETSGAYEQYF.